This T cell receptor beta chain was sequenced during a study of a mutant IDH1 vaccine in newly diagnosed glioma. Study-wide background: Antecedent treatment encompassed radiotherapy, temozolomide, or their combination; the majority received both.

V lost 5 bases to trimming and J lost 4 bases; unmatched junction nucleotides: 3. Germline V gene data show CDR1 as SGHRS and CDR2 as YFSETQ. The CDR3 contains 14 residues. With regard to this clone: The antigen is undetermined.

Measured with immunoSEQ multiplex PCR; TCRdb has only the in-frame clones, and not every one. The sample has around 52,000 clones, around 80% seen once; the top ten hold approximately 2%. Time point here: week 5, during vaccination. Doses consisted of 300 ug of mutant IDH1 20-mer peptide each, paired with topical imiquimod. Donors' newly diagnosed IDH1-mutant WHO grade 3 or 4 astrocytomas lacked nuclear ATRX. General study results and limits: Researchers report vaccine-induced immune responses in approximately 93% of patients. Variations in leading peripheral T cell clonotypes appeared to have no connection with pseudoprogression.

The sequence was collected from a woman aged 40 to 49 with glioma. The gene calls are TRBV5-1 and TRBJ2-2; 9 positions agree with TRBD1. The sequencing used PBMCs, collected from a glioma patient whose treatment included an IDH1 peptide vaccine. For the CDR3, the DNA is TGCGCCAGCAGAACGACAGGGGGCACCGGGGAGCTGTTTTTT. Translation gives CASRTTGGTGELFF.